The T cell receptor (beta chain) under discussion was sequenced for a study of graft-versus-host responses after intestinal transplantation. Findings and limits, study-wide: High graft-versus-host to host-versus-graft clonal ratios were seen in allografts of patients with graft-donor T cell macrochimerism. After transplant, early declines in HvG clones were associated with peak levels of circulating GvH clones.

Lymphocytes (intraepithelial and lamina propria) were released by processing the graft tissue. Germline V CDR1 and CDR2: SNHLY, FYNNEI. V shed 9 bases and J shed 1 base, with 9 bases lying between them. This CDR3 spans 12 amino acids. A note on this clone: What it binds is not known.

The protocol was immunoSEQ multiplex PCR, while the TCRdb copy is restricted to in-frame clones and leaves out a portion. The sample has tens of thousands of clones; 75% to 90% are singletons. The receptor comes from a human patient who received an intestinal transplant, so some T cells may come from the graft donor. The source was ileum tissue, collected roughly 200 days after intestinal transplant. The V gene is TRBV2, the J gene TRBJ2-5; no firm D call. The CDR3 nucleotides are TGTGCCAGAGAGACGGTCCAAGAGACCCAGTACTTC. It is translated as CARETVQETQYF.